This TCR beta chain was captured by sequencing in a study of blood T cell repertoires in COVID-19. V gave up 0 bases and J gave up 3 bases, with 12 bases separating them. The germline V gene encodes CDR1 KGHSH and CDR2 LQKENI. The CDR3 runs to 15 residues. Sequencing was performed with immunoSEQ multiplex PCR; in TCRdb, only in-frame clones are kept and a portion is missing. Of roughly 190,000 clones listed, roughly four fifths are singletons. Sequencing used PBMCs or T cells enriched from blood (not recorded which). The sequence came from a man aged 35 to 55 who had recovered from COVID-19. The rearrangement uses TRBV18 and TRBJ2-7; no clear D gene. The CDR3 DNA is TGTGCCAGCTCACCACCTGGCCAGGTAAACTACGAGCAGTACTTC. Protein: CASSPPGQVNYEQYF.